This passage covers 27 T cell receptor beta chains from one sample sequenced in a study of OX40 agonist ivuxolimab in advanced cancers. TCRdb's copy holds only in-frame clones and misses some; the assay was immunoSEQ multiplex PCR. This sample has about 82,000 clones; about 85% occur once, and the top ten carry approximately 2.3%. This specimen was CD4+ or CD8+ T cells sorted from blood, taken in a trial of the OX40 agonist ivuxolimab. The receptor source for this set is an adult with an advanced solid tumor such as melanoma, head and neck, liver or kidney cancer.

This clone came up a few times. The chain joins TRBV28 to TRBJ2-7; TRBD1 agrees at 10 bases. V was pared by 0 bases and J by 5 bases, with 7 bases of the junction left unmatched. This CDR3 spans 16 amino acids. Looked up from germline, CDR1 is MDHEN and CDR2 is SYDVKM. The CDR3 here is CASSLWGQGFSHEQYF. In DNA, the CDR3 is TGTGCCAGCAGTTTATGGGGACAGGGGTTTAGCCACGAGCAGTACTTC. The whole variable domain, remainder taken from reference TRBV28 and TRBJ2-7, is DVKVTQSSRYLVKRTGEKVFLECVQDMDHENMFWYRQDPGLGLRLIYFSYDVKMKEKGDIPEGYSVSREKKERFSLILESASTNQTSMYLCASSLWGQGFSHEQYFGPGTRLTVT.

In this sample, this clone turned up once. J is TRBJ2-3 and V is TRBV2; tentatively, D is TRBD2 (6 bases). Trimming stripped 7 bases from V and 1 base from J, with 12 bases between. The CDR3 extends over 14 amino acids. Germline-derived CDR1 and CDR2 are SNHLY and FYNNEI. The CDR3: CASTKRAGTDTQYF. Written as DNA, the CDR3 is TGTGCCAGCACAAAGCGGGCCGGCACAGATACGCAGTATTTT.

The genes are TRBV19 and TRBJ2-3; 7 bases agree with TRBD1. This CDR3 contains 17 residues. Germline assignment: CDR1 LNHDA and CDR2 SQIVND (reference sequence). Trimming took 2 bases from V and 2 from J; bases not matched to a gene: 10. As DNA, the CDR3 is TGTGCCAGTAGTATAACCGGGACAGCTCTTTACACAGATACGCAGTATTTT. The encoded protein is CASSITGTALYTDTQYF.

This chain links TRBV2 with TRBJ1-5; D unclear. CDR3 length: 14 residues. The germline V and J ends were trimmed by 6 bases and 0 bases, with 9 bases remaining between them. Germline loops: CDR1 SNHLY, CDR2 FYNNEI. The CDR3 reads CASRIGYSNQPQHF. The DNA of the CDR3 is TGTGCCAGCAGGATTGGTTATAGCAATCAGCCCCAGCATTTT.

The chain couples TRBV7-9 to TRBJ2-1; D could derive from TRBD1 or TRBD2 (5 bases each). CDR1 and CDR2 (germline): SEHNR, FQNEAQ (reference sequence). The CDR3 length is 19 residues. With 1 base removed from V and 4 bases from J, the gap between germline ends came to 23 bases. CDR3: CASSLGLLGRDPIYNEQFF. Here the CDR3 DNA reads TGTGCCAGCAGCTTAGGACTTTTAGGCCGGGACCCGATATACAATGAGCAGTTCTTC.

The chain carries TRBV18 and TRBJ2-7; no reliable D call. CDR1 is KGHSH and CDR2 is LQKENI in the germline V gene. V was shortened by 1 base and J by 6 bases, with 10 bases between the two germline ends. The CDR3 consists of 13 residues. The CDR3 DNA is TGTGCCAGCTCACCACGAGGATACTCCGAGCAGTACTTC. Translating gives CASSPRGYSEQYF.

This chain uses TRBV2 with TRBJ2-4, with D tentatively TRBD2 (6 bases). The CDR3 extends over 16 amino acids. The V end was cut by 0 bases, the J end by 2 bases, with 11 bases between. In germline, CDR1 is SNHLY, CDR2 FYNNEI. As DNA, the CDR3 is TGTGCCAGCAGTGAAGCAGCGGAGGGAACCAAAAACATTCAGTACTTC. Translated: CASSEAAEGTKNIQYF.

This clone was picked up a small number of times. V gene TRBV5-6 combines with J gene TRBJ2-7, with 9 bases lining up with TRBD1. This CDR3 comprises 15 residues. The junction had 8 bases not matched to a gene; V was cut back by 3 bases and J by 4 bases. Germline V CDR1 and CDR2: SGHDT, YYEEEE. CDR3 sequence (DNA): TGTGCCAGCAGCTGGAGAGGGACAGGGACATACGAGCAGTACTTC. Its translation is CASSWRGTGTYEQYF. Using reference TRBV5-6 and TRBJ2-7 for the parts outside the CDR3, the full variable domain is DAGVTQSPTHLIKTRGQQVTLRCSPKSGHDTVSWYQQALGQGPQFIFQYYEEEERQRGNFPDRFSGHQFPNYSSELNVNALLLGDSALYLCASSWRGTGTYEQYFGPGTRLTVT.

J is TRBJ1-2 and V is TRBV25-1, with D hard to call. The V end lost 5 bases, the J end lost 6 bases, and 7 bases lay between the germline ends. Germline V gene sequence: CDR1 MGHDK, CDR2 SYGVNS. The CDR3 runs 11 residues. The CDR3 here is CASSLGHGYTF. The CDR3 DNA reads as TGTGCCAGCAGTTTAGGGCATGGCTACACCTTC.

This clone was found once. The V call is TRBV7-2, the J call TRBJ1-5; 7 nucleotides match TRBD1. The germline V gene encodes CDR1 SGHTA and CDR2 FQGNSA. Unmatched junction bases numbered 13, after V lost 5 bases and J lost 0 bases. The CDR3 totals 18 residues. The CDR3 DNA follows: TGTGCCAGCAGCAAAACCCGGGACAGAGATTATAGCAATCAGCCCCAGCATTTT. Encoded protein: CASSKTRDRDYSNQPQHF.

Of note for this clone: Its ends do not fully match the called genes, so a read error is possible. The chain is built from TRBV5-1 and TRBJ1-6; D might be TRBD1 (6 bases). Germline lookup yields CDR1 SGHRS and CDR2 YFSETQ. The CDR3 is 16 residues long. CDR3 bases: TGCGCCAGCAGCTTGGCGGGGGCGCATTATACTTCACCCCTCCACTTT. It yields the protein CASSLAGAHYTSPLHF. The variable domain in full, completed from reference TRBV5-1 and TRBJ1-6, reads KAGVTQTPRYLIKTRGQQVTLSCSPISGHRSVSWYQQTPGQGLQFLFEYFSETQRNKGNFPGRFSGRQFSNSRSEMNVSTLELGDSALYLCASSLAGAHYTSPLHFGNGTRLTVT.

This clone came up a few times. The DNA for the CDR3 is TGTGCCAGCAGTGAAGAGGGACTAGCGGGGGGGTATCTCGGCTACGAGCAGTACTTC. Translation gives CASSEEGLAGGYLGYEQYF. The chain uses TRBV6-1 and TRBJ2-7, with 16 bases that match TRBD2. CDR3 length: 19 amino acids. Germline lookup yields CDR1 MNHNS and CDR2 SASEGT. Trimming took 1 base from V and 3 from J; bases not matched to a gene: 9.

The J gene is TRBJ2-5, the V gene TRBV11-2; D gene ambiguous. The germline V gene encodes CDR1 SGHAT and CDR2 FQNNGV. The CDR3 runs to 15 residues. V lost 2 bases and J lost 1, with 11 bases in between. In nucleotides, the CDR3 is TGTGCCAGCAGCTTATCGGGCAGGAGCCAAGAGACCCAGTACTTC. Its translation is CASSLSGRSQETQYF.

The genes are TRBV4-1 and TRBJ2-4; 7 nucleotides align to TRBD1. This CDR3 has 16 residues. V lost 2 bases and J lost 2; bases outside the gene matches: 6. Germline CDR1 and CDR2: MGHRA and YSYEKL. The CDR3, as DNA: TGCGCCAGCAGCCAATCGATAGGGGGCACCAAAAACATTCAGTACTTC. Residues: CASSQSIGGTKNIQYF.

The genes are TRBV5-1 and TRBJ1-2; D is ambiguous. The CDR3 length is 17 residues. Germline values: CDR1 SGHRS, CDR2 YFSETQ. Trimming took off 0 bases at V and 7 bases at J, with 22 bases between the two ends. CDR3 residues: CASSLGRLAGYSGGYTF. The CDR3 coding sequence is TGCGCCAGCAGCTTGGGACGGTTAGCGGGTTATTCGGGTGGCTACACCTTC. Using reference TRBV5-1 and TRBJ1-2 for the parts outside the CDR3, the full variable domain is KAGVTQTPRYLIKTRGQQVTLSCSPISGHRSVSWYQQTPGQGLQFLFEYFSETQRNKGNFPGRFSGRQFSNSRSEMNVSTLELGDSALYLCASSLGRLAGYSGGYTFGSGTRLTVV.

The V call is TRBV6-1, the J call TRBJ1-4; tentative D call: TRBD1 (5 bases). This CDR3 is built from 14 residues. The V end was cut by 3 bases, the J end by 7 bases, with 12 bases between. Germline V gives CDR1 MNHNS, CDR2 SASEGT. The CDR3 nucleotides are TGTGCCAGCAGTGAGGGGGGTTCTTCTGAAAAACTGTTTTTT. Translated: CASSEGGSSEKLFF.

The gene calls are TRBV6-1 and TRBJ1-4; D possibly corresponds to TRBD1 (5 bases). This CDR3 has 15 amino acids. The germline CDR1 and CDR2 sequences are MNHNS and SASEGT. Trimming took 1 base from V and 5 from J, leaving 11 bases between them. The CDR3 protein is CASSEGGAVNEKLFF. Written as DNA, the CDR3 is TGTGCCAGCAGTGAAGGAGGGGCGGTCAATGAAAAACTGTTTTTT.

The J gene is TRBJ1-2, the V gene TRBV7-3; a weak D match, TRBD1 (5 bases). The CDR3 extends over 13 amino acids. Germline CDR1 and CDR2: SGHTA and FQGTGA. The V end was cut by 8 bases, the J end by 3 bases, with 13 bases between. CDR3 sequence: CASAPGRDYGYTF. The CDR3 nucleotides are TGTGCCAGCGCCCCAGGGAGGGACTATGGCTACACCTTC.

The V and J genes are TRBV20-1 and TRBJ2-3; the D is unclear. V gave up 4 bases and J gave up 2 bases, with 4 bases separating them. Germline V gene sequence: CDR1 DFQATT, CDR2 SNEGSKA (reference sequence). This CDR3 spans 11 amino acids. The CDR3 sequence is CSATFTDTQYF. CDR3 bases: TGCAGTGCTACGTTCACAGATACGCAGTATTTT.

This chain connects TRBV5-1 to TRBJ2-2; 10 bases map to TRBD2. Germline loops: CDR1 SGHRS, CDR2 YFSETQ. Losses at the gene ends were 7 bases for V and 6 bases for J; bases not matched to a gene: 6. This CDR3 is built from 14 residues. CDR3 in DNA: TGCGCCAGCTCGAGCGGGGGGGATCCCGGGGAGCTGTTTTTT. This codes for CASSSGGDPGELFF.

The gene calls are TRBV5-4 and TRBJ2-6; D uncertain. This CDR3 has 14 amino acids. Germline-derived CDR1 and CDR2 are SGHNT and YYREEE (reference sequence). Trimming pared 4 bases from V and 3 bases from J, leaving 8 bases between. This chain's CDR3 is CASSPEGGANVLTF. CDR3 bases: TGTGCCAGCAGCCCTGAAGGTGGGGCCAACGTCCTGACTTTC.

J is TRBJ1-4 and V is TRBV28, with D unresolved. This CDR3 is built from 13 residues. With 7 bases removed from V and 4 bases from J, the gap between germline ends came to 10 bases. Germline V gene sequence: CDR1 MDHEN, CDR2 SYDVKM. CDR3 residues: CASTTTDNEKLFF. The DNA for the CDR3 is TGTGCCAGCACAACAACCGATAATGAAAAACTGTTTTTT.

This chain joins TRBV7-3 and TRBJ2-3, with a weak D call TRBD2 (5 bases). Trimming shortened V by 4 bases and J by 0 bases, and 17 bases separated the two germline ends. Germline assignment: CDR1 SGHTA and CDR2 FQGTGA. CDR3 length equals 17 residues. CDR3 DNA: TGTGCCAGCAGCTCCCCACCGGGGTCTGCTAGCACAGATACGCAGTATTTT. It translates to CASSSPPGSASTDTQYF.

The CDR3 sequence: CASRAPGFNEQFF. The CDR3 DNA follows: TGTGCCAGTCGTGCACCAGGGTTCAATGAGCAGTTCTTC. This chain connects TRBV7-2 to TRBJ2-1, with D maybe TRBD1 (5 bases). This CDR3 comprises 13 residues. From germline, CDR1 is SGHTA and CDR2 FQGNSA. Trimming took off 9 bases at V and 6 bases at J, with 15 bases between the two ends. Full variable domain (rest looked up from reference TRBV7-2 and TRBJ2-1): GAGVSQSPSNKVTEKGKDVELRCDPISGHTALYWYRQSLGQGLEFLIYFQGNSAPDKSGLPSDRFSAERTGGSVSTLTIQRTQQEDSAVYLCASRAPGFNEQFFGPGTRLTVL.

This clone was recorded at least ten times. J is TRBJ2-1 and V is TRBV28; the match to TRBD1 covers 7 bases. The length of the CDR3 is 13 residues. Germline V gives CDR1 MDHEN, CDR2 SYDVKM. V gave up 5 bases and J gave up 15 bases; unmatched junction bases: 13. The CDR3 nucleotides read TGTGCCAGCAGTCCCGGGACAGCGGCGGGTGGGTTCTTC. Protein: CASSPGTAAGGFF.

There are a few counts of this clone. The rearrangement joins TRBV28 to TRBJ2-5; the D gene is possibly TRBD1 (5 bases). Germline V CDR1 and CDR2: MDHEN, SYDVKM. Trimming pared 5 bases from V and 4 bases from J, leaving 17 bases between. The CDR3 runs 15 residues. The CDR3 reads CASSPTELLLETQYF. The DNA of the CDR3 is TGTGCCAGCAGTCCGACAGAGTTACTTTTAGAGACCCAGTACTTC.

V gene TRBV2 combines with J gene TRBJ1-4, with D maybe TRBD1 (6 bases). V was clipped by 4 bases and J by 5 bases, with 14 bases between them. This CDR3 is built from 15 residues. Germline V gene lookup returns CDR1 SNHLY and CDR2 FYNNEI. The chain's CDR3 is CASSGSGQKNEKLFF. The DNA of the CDR3 is TGTGCCAGCAGTGGTAGCGGACAGAAGAATGAAAAACTGTTTTTT.